There are many counts of the clone carrying this T cell receptor beta chain. Its specificity is unknown. This sample stems from a study of T cells in Graves' hyperthyroidism and ophthalmopathy. Study overall: Blood was drawn when the patient was first diagnosed and still untreated. General study points: It was a median roughly 6.5 months before onset that the model predicted ophthalmopathy.

The hyperthyroidism patients had all been newly diagnosed, and their disease duration was under 2 months. Their ages ranged from 18 to 65 years. Trimming took off 3 bases at V and 4 bases at J, with 10 bases between the two ends. This CDR3 is 13 amino acids long. Germline assignment: CDR1 SGHVS and CDR2 FQNEAQ. The CDR3 regions of TCR beta were amplified from RNA transcripts. TCR CDR3 regions were first amplified by RT-PCR with HTBI primers. TCRdb redid the calling of the multiplex PCR reads with MiXCR, one entry per CDR3 protein. The sample has over 700,000 distinct CDR3 sequences, 38% seen once. The sample taken for sequencing was blood. The chain combines TRBV7-8 with TRBJ2-7; TRBD2 is a possible D gene (5 bases). The clonotype originates from a man in his late teens or twenties with Graves' hyperthyroidism. The CDR3 bases are TGTGCCAGCAGCTTTTGGCGGGCTTACGAGCAGTACTTC. This encodes CASSFWRAYEQYF.